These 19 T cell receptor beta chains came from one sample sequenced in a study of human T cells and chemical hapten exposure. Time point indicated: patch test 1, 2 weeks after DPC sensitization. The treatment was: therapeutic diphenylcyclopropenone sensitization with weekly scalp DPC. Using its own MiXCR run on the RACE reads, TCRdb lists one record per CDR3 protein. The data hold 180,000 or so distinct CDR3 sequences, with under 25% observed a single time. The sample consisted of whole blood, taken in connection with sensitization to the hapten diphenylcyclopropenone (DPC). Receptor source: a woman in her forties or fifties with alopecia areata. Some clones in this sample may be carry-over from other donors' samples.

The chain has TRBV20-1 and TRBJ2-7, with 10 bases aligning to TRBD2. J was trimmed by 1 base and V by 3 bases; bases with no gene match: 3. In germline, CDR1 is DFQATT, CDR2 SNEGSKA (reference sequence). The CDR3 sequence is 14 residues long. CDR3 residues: CSASRTSGSYEQYF. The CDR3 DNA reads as TGCAGTGCTAGTAGGACTAGCGGATCCTACGAGCAGTACTTC.

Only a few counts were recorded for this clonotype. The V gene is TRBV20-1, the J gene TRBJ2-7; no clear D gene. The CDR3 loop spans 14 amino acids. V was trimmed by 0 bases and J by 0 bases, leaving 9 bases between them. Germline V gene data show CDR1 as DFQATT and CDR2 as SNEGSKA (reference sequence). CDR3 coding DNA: TGCAGTGCTAGAGATTTCCAGAGCTCCTACGAGCAGTACTTC. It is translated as CSARDFQSSYEQYF.

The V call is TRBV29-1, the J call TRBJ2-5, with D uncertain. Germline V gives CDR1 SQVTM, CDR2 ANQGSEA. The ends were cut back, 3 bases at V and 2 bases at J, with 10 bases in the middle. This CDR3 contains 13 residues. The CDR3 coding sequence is TGCAGCGTTGACCCCAGGATACAAGAGACCCAGTACTTC. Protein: CSVDPRIQETQYF.

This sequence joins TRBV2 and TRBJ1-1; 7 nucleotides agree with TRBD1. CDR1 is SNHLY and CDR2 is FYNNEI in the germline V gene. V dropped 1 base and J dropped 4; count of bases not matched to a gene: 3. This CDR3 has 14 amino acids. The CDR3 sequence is CASSEVRGSTEAFF. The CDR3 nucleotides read TGTGCCAGCAGTGAAGTCAGGGGGTCCACTGAAGCTTTCTTT.

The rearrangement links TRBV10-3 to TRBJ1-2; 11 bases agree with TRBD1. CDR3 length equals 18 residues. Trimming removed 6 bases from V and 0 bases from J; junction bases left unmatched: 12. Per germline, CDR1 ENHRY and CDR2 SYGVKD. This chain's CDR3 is CAIRGTGGLTTANYGYTF. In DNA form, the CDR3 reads TGTGCCATCAGGGGGACAGGGGGGTTGACGACGGCTAACTATGGCTACACCTTC.

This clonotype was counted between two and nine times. The CDR3 bases are TGCGCCAGCAGCCCGGACAGGGTTAGCTCCTACAATGAGCAGTTCTTC. Its protein is CASSPDRVSSYNEQFF. The V call is TRBV5-1, the J call TRBJ2-1; TRBD1 matches at 8 bases. V dropped 4 bases and J dropped 0; count of bases not matched to a gene: 6. Germline CDR1 is SGHRS and CDR2 is YFSETQ. CDR3 length equals 16 residues.

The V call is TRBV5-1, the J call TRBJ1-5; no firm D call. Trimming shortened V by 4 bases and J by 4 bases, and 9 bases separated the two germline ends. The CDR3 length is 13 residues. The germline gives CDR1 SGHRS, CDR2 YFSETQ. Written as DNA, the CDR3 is TGCGCCAGCAGCACCGACCGAAATCAGCCCCAGCATTTT. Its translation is CASSTDRNQPQHF.

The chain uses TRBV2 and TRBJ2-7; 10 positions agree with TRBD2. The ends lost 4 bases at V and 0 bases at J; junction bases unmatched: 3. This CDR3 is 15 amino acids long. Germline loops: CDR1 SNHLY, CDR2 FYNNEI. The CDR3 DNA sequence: TGTGCCAGCAGTGTCGCTAGCGGGAGCTCCTACGAGCAGTACTTC. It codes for CASSVASGSSYEQYF.

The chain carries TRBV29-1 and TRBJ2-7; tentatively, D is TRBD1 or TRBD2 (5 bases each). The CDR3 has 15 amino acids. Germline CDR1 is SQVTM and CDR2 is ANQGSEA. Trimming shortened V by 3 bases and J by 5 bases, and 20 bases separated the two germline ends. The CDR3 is CSVDGTASGKDEQYF. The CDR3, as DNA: TGCAGCGTTGATGGGACGGCCTCAGGAAAGGACGAGCAGTACTTC.

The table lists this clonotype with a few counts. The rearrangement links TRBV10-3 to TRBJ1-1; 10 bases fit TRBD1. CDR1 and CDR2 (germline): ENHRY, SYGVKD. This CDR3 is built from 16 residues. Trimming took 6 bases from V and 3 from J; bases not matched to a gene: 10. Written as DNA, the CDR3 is TGTGCCATCAGGGCCGGGACAGGGGAGAGGGACACTGAAGCTTTCTTT. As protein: CAIRAGTGERDTEAFF.

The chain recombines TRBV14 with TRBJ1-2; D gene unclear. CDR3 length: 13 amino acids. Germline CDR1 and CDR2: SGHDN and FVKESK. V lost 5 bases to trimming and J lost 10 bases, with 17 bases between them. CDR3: CASSYGPTSPYTF. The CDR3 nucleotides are TGTGCCAGCAGCTACGGGCCAACCTCGCCCTACACCTTC.

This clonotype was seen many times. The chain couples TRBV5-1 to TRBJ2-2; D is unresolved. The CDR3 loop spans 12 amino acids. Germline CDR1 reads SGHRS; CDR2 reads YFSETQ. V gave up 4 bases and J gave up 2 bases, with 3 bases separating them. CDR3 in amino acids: CASSRNTGELFF. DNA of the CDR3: TGCGCCAGCAGCCGTAACACCGGGGAGCTGTTTTTT.

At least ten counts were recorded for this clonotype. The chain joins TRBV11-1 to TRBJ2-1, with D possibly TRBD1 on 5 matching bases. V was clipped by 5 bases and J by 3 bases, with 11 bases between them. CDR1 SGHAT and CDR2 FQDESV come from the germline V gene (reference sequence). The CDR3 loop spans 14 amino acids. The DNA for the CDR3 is TGTGCCAGCAGCCCACGAGACAGCTACAATGAGCAGTTCTTC. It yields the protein CASSPRDSYNEQFF.

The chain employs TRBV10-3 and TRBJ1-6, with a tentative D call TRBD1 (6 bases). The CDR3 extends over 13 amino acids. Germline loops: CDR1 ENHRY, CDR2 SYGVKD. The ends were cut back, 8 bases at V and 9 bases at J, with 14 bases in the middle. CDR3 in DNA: TGTGCCATCCGAACGGGACAAGTTTCACCCCTCCACTTT. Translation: CAIRTGQVSPLHF.

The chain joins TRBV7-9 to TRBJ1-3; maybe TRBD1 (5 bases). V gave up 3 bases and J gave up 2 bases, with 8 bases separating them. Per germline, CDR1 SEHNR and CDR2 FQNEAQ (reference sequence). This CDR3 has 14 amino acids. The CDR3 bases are TGTGCCAGCAGCTTTAGGGACGCTGGAAACACCATATATTTT. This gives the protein CASSFRDAGNTIYF. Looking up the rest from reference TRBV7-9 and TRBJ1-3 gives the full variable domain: DTGVSQNPRHKITKRGQNVTFRCDPISEHNRLYWYRQTLGQGPEFLTYFQNEAQLEKSRLLSDRFSAERPKGSFSTLEIQRTEQGDSAMYLCASSFRDAGNTIYFGEGSWLTVV.

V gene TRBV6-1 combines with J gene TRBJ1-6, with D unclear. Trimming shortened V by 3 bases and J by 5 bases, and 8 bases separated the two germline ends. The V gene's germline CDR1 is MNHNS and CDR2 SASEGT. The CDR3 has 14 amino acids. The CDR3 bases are TGTGCCAGCAGTGATCGGCGGAATAATTCACCCCTCCACTTT. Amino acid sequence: CASSDRRNNSPLHF.

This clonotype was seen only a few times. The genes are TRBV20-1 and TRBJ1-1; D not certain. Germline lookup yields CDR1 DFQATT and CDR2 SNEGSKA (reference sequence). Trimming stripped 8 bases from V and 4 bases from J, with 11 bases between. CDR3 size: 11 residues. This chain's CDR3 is CSLGYGTEAFF. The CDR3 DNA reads TGCAGTCTCGGGTATGGCACTGAAGCTTTCTTT.

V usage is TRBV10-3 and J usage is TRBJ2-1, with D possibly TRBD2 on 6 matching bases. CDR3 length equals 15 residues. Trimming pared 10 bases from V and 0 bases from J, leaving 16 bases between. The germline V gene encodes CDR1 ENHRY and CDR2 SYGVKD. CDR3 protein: CATNPGGDSYNEQFF. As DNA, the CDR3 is TGTGCCACAAATCCTGGCGGGGACTCCTACAATGAGCAGTTCTTC.

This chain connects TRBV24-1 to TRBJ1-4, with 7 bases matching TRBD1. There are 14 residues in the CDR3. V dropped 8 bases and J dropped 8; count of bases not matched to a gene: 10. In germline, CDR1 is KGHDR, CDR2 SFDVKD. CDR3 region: CATKQGVKSEKLFF. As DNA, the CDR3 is TGTGCCACCAAGCAGGGGGTCAAGTCGGAAAAACTGTTTTTT.